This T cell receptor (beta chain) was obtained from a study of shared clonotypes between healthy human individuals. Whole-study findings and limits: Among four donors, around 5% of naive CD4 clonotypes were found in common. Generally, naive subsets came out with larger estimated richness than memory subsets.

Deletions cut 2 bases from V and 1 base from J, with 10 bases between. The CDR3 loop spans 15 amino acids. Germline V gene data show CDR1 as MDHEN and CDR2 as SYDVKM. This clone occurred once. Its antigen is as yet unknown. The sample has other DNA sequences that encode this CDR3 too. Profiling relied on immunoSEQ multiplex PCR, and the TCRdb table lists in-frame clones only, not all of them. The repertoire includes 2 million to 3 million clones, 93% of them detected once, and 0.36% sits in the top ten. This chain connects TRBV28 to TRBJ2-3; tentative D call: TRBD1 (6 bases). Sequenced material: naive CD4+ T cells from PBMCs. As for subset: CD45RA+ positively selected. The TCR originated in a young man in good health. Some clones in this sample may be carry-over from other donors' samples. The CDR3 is CASSLGGRGTDTQYF. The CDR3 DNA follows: TGTGCCAGCAGTTTAGGGGGCCGCGGCACAGATACGCAGTATTTT.